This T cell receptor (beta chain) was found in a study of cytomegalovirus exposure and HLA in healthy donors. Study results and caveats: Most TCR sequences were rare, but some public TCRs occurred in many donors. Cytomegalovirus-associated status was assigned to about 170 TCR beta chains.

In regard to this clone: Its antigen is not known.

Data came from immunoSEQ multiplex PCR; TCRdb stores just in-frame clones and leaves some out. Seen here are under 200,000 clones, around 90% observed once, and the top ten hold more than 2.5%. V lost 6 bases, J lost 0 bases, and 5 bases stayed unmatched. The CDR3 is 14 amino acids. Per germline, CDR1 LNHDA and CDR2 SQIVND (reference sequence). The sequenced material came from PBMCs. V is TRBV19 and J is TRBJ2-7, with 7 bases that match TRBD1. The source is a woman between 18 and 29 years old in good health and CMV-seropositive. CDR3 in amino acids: CASSPRDSSYEQYF. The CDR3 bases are TGTGCCAGTAGCCCCCGGGACAGCTCCTACGAGCAGTACTTC.